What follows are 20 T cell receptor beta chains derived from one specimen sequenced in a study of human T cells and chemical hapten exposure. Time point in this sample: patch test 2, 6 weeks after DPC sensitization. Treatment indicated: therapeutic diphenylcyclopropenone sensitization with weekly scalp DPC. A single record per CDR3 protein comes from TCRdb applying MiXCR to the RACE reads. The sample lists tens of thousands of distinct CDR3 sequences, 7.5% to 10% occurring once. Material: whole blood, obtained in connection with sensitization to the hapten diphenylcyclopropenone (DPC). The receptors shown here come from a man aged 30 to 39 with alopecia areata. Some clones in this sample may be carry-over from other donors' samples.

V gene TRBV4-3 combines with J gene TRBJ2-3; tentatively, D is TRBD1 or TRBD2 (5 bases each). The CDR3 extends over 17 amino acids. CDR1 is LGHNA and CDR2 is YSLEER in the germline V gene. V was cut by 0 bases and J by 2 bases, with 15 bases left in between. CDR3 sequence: CASSQEGPTLLTDTQYF. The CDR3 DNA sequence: TGCGCCAGCAGCCAAGAGGGACCCACGCTCCTCACAGATACGCAGTATTTT.

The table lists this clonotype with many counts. The chain's CDR3 is CASSPGQANEKLFF. The CDR3 bases are TGTGCCAGCAGCCCGGGACAGGCTAATGAAAAACTGTTTTTT. The chain joins TRBV2 to TRBJ1-4; 8 nucleotides line up with TRBD1. The CDR3 consists of 14 residues. V shed 6 bases and J 3 bases; nucleotides not matched to a gene: 3. Germline V lookup: CDR1 SNHLY, CDR2 FYNNEI.

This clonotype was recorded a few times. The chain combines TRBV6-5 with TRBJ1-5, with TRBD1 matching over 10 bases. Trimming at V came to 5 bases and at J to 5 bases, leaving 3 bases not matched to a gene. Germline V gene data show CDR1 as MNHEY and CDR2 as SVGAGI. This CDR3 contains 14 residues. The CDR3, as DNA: TGTGCCAGCAGTCTGGGACAGGGGTATCAGCCCCAGCATTTT. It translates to CASSLGQGYQPQHF.

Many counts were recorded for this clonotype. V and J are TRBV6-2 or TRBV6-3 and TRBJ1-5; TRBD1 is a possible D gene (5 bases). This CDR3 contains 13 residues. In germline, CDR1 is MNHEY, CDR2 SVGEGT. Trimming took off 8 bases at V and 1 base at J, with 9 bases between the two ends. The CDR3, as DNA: TGTGCCAGCCAGGGAGAGAGCAATCAGCCCCAGCATTTT. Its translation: CASQGESNQPQHF.

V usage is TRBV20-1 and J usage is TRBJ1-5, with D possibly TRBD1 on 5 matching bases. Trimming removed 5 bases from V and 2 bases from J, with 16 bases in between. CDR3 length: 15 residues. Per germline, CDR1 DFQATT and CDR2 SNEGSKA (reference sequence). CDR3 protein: CSAGGGRSGNQPQHF. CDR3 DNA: TGCAGTGCTGGGGGAGGGAGGTCGGGCAATCAGCCCCAGCATTTT.

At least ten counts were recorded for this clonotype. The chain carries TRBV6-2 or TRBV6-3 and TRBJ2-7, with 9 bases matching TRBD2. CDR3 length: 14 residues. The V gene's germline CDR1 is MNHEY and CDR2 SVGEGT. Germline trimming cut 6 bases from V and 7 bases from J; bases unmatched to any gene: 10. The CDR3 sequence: CASSTGGLAWEQYF. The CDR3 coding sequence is TGTGCCAGCAGCACGGGAGGACTAGCGTGGGAGCAGTACTTC.

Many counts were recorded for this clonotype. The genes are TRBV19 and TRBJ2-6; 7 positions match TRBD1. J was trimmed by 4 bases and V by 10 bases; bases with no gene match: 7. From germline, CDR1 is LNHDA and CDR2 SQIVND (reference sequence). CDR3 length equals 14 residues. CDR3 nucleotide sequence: TGTGCCACGACAGGGACGGGAGGGGCCAACGTCCTGACTTTC. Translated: CATTGTGGANVLTF.

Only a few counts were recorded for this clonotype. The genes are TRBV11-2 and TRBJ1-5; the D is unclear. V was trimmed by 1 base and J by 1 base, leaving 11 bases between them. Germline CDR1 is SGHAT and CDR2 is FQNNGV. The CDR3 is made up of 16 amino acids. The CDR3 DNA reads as TGTGCCAGCAGCTTAGCTCCGGAGACGAGCAATCAGCCCCAGCATTTT. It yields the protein CASSLAPETSNQPQHF.

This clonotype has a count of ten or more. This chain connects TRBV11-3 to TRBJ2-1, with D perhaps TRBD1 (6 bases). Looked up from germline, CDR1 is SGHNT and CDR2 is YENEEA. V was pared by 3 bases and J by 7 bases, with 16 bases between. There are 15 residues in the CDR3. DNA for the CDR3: TGTGCCAGCAGCTTTACGACTGTGAGGGGGAATGAGCAGTTCTTC. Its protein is CASSFTTVRGNEQFF.

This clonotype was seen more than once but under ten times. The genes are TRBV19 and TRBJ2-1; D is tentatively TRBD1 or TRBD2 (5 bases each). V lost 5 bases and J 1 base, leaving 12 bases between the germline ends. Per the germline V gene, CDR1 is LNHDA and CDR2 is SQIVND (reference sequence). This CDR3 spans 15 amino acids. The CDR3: CASSSGTESYNEQFF. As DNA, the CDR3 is TGTGCCAGTAGTTCCGGGACGGAGTCCTACAATGAGCAGTTCTTC.

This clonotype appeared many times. The CDR3 loop is CASSPSGQFGTEAFF. CDR3 coding DNA: TGCGCCAGCAGCCCCTCGGGACAGTTTGGCACTGAAGCTTTCTTT. The chain uses TRBV4-3 and TRBJ1-1, with 7 bases aligning to TRBD1. This CDR3 is 15 amino acids long. Germline V gene lookup returns CDR1 LGHNA and CDR2 YSLEER. Trimming cost V 4 bases and J 4 bases; bases outside gene matches: 9.

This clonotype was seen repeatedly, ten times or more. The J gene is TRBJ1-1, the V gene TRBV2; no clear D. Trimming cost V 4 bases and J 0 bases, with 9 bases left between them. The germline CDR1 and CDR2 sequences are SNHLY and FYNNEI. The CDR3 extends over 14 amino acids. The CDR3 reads CASSGAGMNTEAFF. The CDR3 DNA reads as TGTGCCAGCAGTGGGGCGGGAATGAACACTGAAGCTTTCTTT.

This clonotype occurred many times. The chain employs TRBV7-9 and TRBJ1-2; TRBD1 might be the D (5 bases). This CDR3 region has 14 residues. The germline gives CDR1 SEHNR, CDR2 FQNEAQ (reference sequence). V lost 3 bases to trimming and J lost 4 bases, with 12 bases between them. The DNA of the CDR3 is TGTGCCAGCAGCTTTGAAGGGGAAGCCTATGGCTACACCTTC. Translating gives CASSFEGEAYGYTF.

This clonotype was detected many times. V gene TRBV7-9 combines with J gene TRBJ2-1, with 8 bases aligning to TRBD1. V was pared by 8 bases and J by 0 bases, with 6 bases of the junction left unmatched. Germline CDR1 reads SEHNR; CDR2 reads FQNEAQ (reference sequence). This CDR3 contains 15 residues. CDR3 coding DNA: TGTGCCAGCGTAGGGGACAGGAGCTCCTACAATGAGCAGTTCTTC. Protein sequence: CASVGDRSSYNEQFF. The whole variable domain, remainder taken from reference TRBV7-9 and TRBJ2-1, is DTGVSQNPRHKITKRGQNVTFRCDPISEHNRLYWYRQTLGQGPEFLTYFQNEAQLEKSRLLSDRFSAERPKGSFSTLEIQRTEQGDSAMYLCASVGDRSSYNEQFFGPGTRLTVL.

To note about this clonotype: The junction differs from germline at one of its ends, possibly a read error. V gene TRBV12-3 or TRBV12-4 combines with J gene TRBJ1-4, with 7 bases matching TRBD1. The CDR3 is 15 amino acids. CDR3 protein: CASRLAGTVHEKLFF. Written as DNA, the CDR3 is TGTGCCAGCAGATTAGCCGGGACAGTCCATGAAAAACTGTTTTTT.

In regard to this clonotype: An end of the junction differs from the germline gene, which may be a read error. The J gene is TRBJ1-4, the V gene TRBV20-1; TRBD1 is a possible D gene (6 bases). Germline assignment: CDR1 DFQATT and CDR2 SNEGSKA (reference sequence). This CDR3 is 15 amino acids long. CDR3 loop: CSALRPTGTNGKLFF. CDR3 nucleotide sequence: TGCAGTGCTCTTCGTCCAACAGGGACTAATGGAAAACTGTTTTTT.

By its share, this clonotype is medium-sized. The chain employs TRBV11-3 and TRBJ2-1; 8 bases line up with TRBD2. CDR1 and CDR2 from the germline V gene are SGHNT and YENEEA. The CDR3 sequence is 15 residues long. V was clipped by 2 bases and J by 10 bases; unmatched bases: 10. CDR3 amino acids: CASSLSQSAGGEQFF. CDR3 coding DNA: TGTGCCAGCAGCTTAAGTCAATCGGCGGGGGGAGAGCAGTTCTTC.

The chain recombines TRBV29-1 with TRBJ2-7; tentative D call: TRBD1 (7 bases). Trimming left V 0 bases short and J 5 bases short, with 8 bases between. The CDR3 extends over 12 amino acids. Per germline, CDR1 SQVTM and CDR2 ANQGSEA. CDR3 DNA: TGCAGCGTTGAAGACAGGGGGGACGAGCAGTACTTC. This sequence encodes CSVEDRGDEQYF.

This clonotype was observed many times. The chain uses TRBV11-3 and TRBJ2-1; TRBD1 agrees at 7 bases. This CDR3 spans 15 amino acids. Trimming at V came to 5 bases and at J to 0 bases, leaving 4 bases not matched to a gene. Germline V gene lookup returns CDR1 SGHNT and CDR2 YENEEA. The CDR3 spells CASSIRDSSYNEQFF. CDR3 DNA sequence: TGTGCCAGCAGCATCCGGGACAGCTCCTACAATGAGCAGTTCTTC.

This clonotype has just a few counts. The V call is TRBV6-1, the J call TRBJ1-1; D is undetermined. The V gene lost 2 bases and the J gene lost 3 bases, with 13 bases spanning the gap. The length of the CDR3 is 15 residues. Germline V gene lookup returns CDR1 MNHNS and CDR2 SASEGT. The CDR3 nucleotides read TGTGCCAGCAGTGAACGGCGGGGAGAAGACACTGAAGCTTTCTTT. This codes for CASSERRGEDTEAFF.